The entry that follows covers one T cell receptor (beta chain) sequence. What it binds is unknown. Deletions cut 4 bases from V and 0 bases from J, with 7 bases between. The CDR3 spans 14 residues. Per germline, CDR1 PRHDT and CDR2 FYEKMQ (reference sequence). The data derive from a study of T cell responses to AZD1222 COVID-19 vaccine. Study-wide results and caveats: Donors in the cohort were predominantly white British and more often female, and clonal diversity was possibly underestimated.

Profiled with immunoSEQ multiplex PCR; TCRdb holds only in-frame clones, not every one. Of about 260,000 clones detected, 80% to 95% appear once; the ten largest clones hold 0.5% to 0.65%. The chain joins TRBV13 to TRBJ1-3, with no clear D. Here the sequenced sample was peripheral blood, taken on day 0 of AZD1222 vaccination. The receptor was derived from an adult in good health. This chain's CDR3 is CASSWRVSGNTIYF. In DNA, the CDR3 is TGTGCCAGCAGCTGGAGGGTCTCTGGAAACACCATATATTTT.